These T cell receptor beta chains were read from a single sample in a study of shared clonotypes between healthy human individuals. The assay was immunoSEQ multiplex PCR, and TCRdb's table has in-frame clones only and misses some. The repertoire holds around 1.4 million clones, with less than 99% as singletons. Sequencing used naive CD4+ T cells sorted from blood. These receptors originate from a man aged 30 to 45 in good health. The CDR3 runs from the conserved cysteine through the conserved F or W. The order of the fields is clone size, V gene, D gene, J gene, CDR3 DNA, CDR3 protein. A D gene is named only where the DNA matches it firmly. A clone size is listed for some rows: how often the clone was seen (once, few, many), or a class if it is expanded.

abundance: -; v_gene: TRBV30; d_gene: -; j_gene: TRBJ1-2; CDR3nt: TGTGCCTGGGGTCCTATCGACAGTCACTATGGCTACACCTTC; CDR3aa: CAWGPIDSHYGYTF
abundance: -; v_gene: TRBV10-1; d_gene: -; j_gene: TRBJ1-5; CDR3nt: TGCGCCAGCAGTGAAGTTGCCGACCAGCCCCAGCATTTT; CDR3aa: CASSEVADQPQHF
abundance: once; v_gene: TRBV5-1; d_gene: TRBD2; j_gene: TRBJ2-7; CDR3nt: TGCGCCAGCAGCTTGGCTAGCGGAGACGGGAGCGAGCAGTACTTC; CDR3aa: CASSLASGDGSEQYF
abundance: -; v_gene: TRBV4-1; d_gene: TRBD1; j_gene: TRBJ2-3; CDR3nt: TGCGCCAGCAGCCGTGGACAGGGGGCTAGCACAGATACGCAGTATTTT; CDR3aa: CASSRGQGASTDTQYF
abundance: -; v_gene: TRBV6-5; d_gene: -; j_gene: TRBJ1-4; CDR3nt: TGTGCCAGCAGTTACGACAGAATTGCAACTAATGAAAAACTGTTTTTT; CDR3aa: CASSYDRIATNEKLFF
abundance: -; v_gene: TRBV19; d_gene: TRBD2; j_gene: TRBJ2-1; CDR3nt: TGTGCCACCGTGCCGGGAGGGAGCGACAATGAGCGGTTCTTC; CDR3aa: CATVPGGSDNERFF
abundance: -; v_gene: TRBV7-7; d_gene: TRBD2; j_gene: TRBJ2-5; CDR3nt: TGTGCTAGCAGCTTAGCGGGAGCGGGGATCGAGACCCAGTACTTC; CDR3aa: CASSLAGAGIETQYF
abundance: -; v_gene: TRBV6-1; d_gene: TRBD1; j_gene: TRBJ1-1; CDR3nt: TGTGCCGGCGACAGGGAGGTTGGCACTGAAGCTTTCTTT; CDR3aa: CAGDREVGTEAFF
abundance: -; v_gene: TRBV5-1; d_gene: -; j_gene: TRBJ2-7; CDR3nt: TGCGCCAGCAGCAAGGGCGCAGGACCCGTCTACGAGCAGTACTTC; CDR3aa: CASSKGAGPVYEQYF
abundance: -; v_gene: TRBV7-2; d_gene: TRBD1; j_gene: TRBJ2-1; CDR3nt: TGTGCCAGCAGCTTAGGTCCAGGGGGCGTCTACAATGAGCAGTTCTTC; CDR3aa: CASSLGPGGVYNEQFF
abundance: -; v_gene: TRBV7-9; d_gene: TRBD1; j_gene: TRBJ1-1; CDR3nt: TGTGCCAGCAGCTTAGGGGAGACAGGGGGTGGAAACGCTGAAGCTTTCTTT; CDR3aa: CASSLGETGGGNAEAFF
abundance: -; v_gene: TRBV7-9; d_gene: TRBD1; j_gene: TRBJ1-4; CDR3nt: TGTGCCAGCAGCCTACGTCCGGGACAGGGTAATGAAAAACTGTTTTTT; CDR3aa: CASSLRPGQGNEKLFF
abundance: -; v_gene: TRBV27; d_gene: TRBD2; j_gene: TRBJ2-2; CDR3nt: TGTGCCAGCAGTTACGTCGGACTAGCGGGAGTGACCGGGGAGCTGTTTTTT; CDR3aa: CASSYVGLAGVTGELFF
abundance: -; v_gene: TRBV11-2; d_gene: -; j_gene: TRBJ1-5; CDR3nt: TGTGCCAGCAGCTTAGAAGGGGATCAGCCCCAGCATTTT; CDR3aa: CASSLEGDQPQHF
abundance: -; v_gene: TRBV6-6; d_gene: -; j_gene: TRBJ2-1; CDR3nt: TGTGCCAGCAGTTACCGTCGGGGTCAGGAGCTAAATGAGCAGTTCTTC; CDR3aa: CASSYRRGQELNEQFF
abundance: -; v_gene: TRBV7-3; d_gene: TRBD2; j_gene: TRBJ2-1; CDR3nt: TGTGCCAGCAGCTTAGTAGCGGGAGCCGTTGAGCAGTTCTTC; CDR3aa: CASSLVAGAVEQFF
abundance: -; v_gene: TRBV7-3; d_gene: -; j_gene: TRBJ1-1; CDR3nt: TGTGCCAGCAGCTTATCGGGGACCGTGAACACTGAAGCTTTCTTT; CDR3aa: CASSLSGTVNTEAFF
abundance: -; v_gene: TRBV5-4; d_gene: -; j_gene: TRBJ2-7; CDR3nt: TGTGCCAGCAGCTTTATCGGGTGGGCTAGTACCTACGAGCAGTACTTC; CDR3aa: CASSFIGWASTYEQYF
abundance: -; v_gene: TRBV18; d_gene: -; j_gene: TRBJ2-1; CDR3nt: TGTGCCAGCTCACCGCTCTTACAGCGGGCTTACTCCTACAATGAGCAGTTCTTC; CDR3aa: CASSPLLQRAYSYNEQFF
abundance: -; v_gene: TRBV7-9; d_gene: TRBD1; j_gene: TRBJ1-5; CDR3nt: TGTGCCAGCAGCCATAGCGACAGGGCGGTTGATCAGCCCCAGCATTTT; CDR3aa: CASSHSDRAVDQPQHF
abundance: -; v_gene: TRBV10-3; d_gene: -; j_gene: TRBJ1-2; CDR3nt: TGTGCCATCAGTGCCGGGACACCGTATGGCTACACCTTC; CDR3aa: CAISAGTPYGYTF
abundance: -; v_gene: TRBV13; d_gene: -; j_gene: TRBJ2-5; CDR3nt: TGTGCCAGCAGCTCATTCCCCTTCGCAGGAGGGAGTGCTCAAGAGACCCAGTACTTC; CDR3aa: CASSSFPFAGGSAQETQYF
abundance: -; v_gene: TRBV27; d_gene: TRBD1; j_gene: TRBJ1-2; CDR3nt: TGTGCCAGCAGTTTTCTGCGACAGGGGGTTAACTATGGCTACACCTTC; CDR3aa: CASSFLRQGVNYGYTF
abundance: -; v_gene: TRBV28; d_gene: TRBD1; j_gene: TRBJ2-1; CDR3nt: TGTGCCAGCAGTTGGATGACAGGGAGCTCCTACAATGAGCAGTTCTTC; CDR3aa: CASSWMTGSSYNEQFF
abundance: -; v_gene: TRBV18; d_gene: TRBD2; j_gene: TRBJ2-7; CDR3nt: TGTGCCAGCTCACCACAGACTAGCGGAGTCTACGAGCAGTACTTC; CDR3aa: CASSPQTSGVYEQYF
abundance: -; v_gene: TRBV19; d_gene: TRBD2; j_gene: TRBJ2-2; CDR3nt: TGTGCCAGTAGTATAGATGGGCTTAGCGGGAGTCGCGGGGAGCTGTTTTTT; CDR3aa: CASSIDGLSGSRGELFF
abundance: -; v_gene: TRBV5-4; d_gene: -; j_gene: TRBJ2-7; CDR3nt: TGTGCCAGCAGTCTCGGCGGGAACTCCTACGAGCAGTACTTC; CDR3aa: CASSLGGNSYEQYF
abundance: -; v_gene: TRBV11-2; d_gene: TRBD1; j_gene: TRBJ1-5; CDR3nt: TGTGCCAGCAGCATAGACAGGGATAATCAGCCCCAGCATTTT; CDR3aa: CASSIDRDNQPQHF
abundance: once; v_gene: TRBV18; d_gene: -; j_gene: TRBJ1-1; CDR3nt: TGTGCCAGCTCACCCTTGGGGGACACTGAAGCTTTCTTT; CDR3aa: CASSPLGDTEAFF
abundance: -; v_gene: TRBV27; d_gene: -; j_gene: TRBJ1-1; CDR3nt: TGTGCCAGCAGCCCTATTATGGGCACTGAAGCTTTCTTT; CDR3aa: CASSPIMGTEAFF
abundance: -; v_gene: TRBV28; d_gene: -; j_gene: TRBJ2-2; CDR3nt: TGTGCCAGTCGTAGGGAAGCTAGGAACACCGGGGAGCTGTTTTTT; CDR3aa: CASRREARNTGELFF
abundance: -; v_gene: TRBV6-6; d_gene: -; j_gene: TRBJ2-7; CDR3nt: TGTGCCAGCAGTTACGGACAGTCTCACGAGCAGTACTTC; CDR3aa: CASSYGQSHEQYF
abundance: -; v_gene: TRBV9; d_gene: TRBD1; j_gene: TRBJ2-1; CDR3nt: TGTGCCAGCAGCGTAGAGGGGGCGCATAATGAGCAGTTCTTC; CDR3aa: CASSVEGAHNEQFF
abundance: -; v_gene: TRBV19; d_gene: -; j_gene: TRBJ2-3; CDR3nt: TGTGCCAGTAGTATTTTTAAAGCTAGCACAGATACGCAGTATTTT; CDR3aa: CASSIFKASTDTQYF
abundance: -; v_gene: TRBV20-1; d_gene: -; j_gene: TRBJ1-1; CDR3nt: TGCAGTGCTCGGACATTATCTGAAGCTTTCTTT; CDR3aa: CSARTLSEAFF
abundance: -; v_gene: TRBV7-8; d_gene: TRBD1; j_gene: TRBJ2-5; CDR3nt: TGTGCCAGCAGCTTAGTAGGGGGCGCGGAGACCCAGTACTTC; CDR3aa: CASSLVGGAETQYF
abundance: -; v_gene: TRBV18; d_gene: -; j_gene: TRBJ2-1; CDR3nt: TGTGCCAGCTCCCCCCCGGAGGTGTCTTCGGGGAGGTCCTACAATGAGCAGTTCTTC; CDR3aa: CASSPPEVSSGRSYNEQFF
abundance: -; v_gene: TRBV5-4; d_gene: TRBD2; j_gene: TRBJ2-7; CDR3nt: TGTGCCAGCAGCTTAGGCGGGAGGGCCCACGAGCAGTACTTC; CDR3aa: CASSLGGRAHEQYF
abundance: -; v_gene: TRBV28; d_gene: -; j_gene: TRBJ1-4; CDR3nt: TGTGCCAGCAGTTCCGGAGATGCAACTAATGAAAAACTGTTTTTT; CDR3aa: CASSSGDATNEKLFF
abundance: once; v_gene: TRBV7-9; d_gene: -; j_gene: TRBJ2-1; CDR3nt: TGTGCCGGGACGAGGGGTGGCTCCTTGTACAATGAGCAGTTCTTC; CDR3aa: CAGTRGGSLYNEQFF
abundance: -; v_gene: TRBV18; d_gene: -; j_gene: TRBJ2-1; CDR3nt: TGTGCCAGTTTCCCCGGGACTTCGTCCTACAATGAGCAGTTCTTC; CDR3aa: CASFPGTSSYNEQFF
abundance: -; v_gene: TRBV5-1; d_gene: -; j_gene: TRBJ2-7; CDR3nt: TGCGCCAGCAGCTTTAACAGGGCCGAAGACGAGCAGTACTTC; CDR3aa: CASSFNRAEDEQYF